A single sample is the source of the 23 T cell receptor beta chains below, sequenced in a study of vaccination and CD4 T cells after COVID-19. Researchers used the Oncomine TCR Beta short-read assay to sequence DNA from cultured CD4+ T cells. In TCRdb, the PCR reads were re-called with MiXCR into one record per CDR3 protein. The data show roughly 18,000 distinct CDR3 sequences, with 44% seen just once and roughly 16% held by the top ten. For these TCRs, the target antigens are not known. Regarding time point: late sampling 161 to 241 days after vaccination in three convalescent patients. The treatment here: approximately 11-day PBMC culture with coronavirus spike peptide pools or control peptides (ViraFEST assay). The starting material was CD4+ T cells from blood, cultured in vitro, obtained about 7 months after SARS-CoV-2 vaccination. The receptors were gathered from a human donor who had recovered from COVID-19.

The CDR3 DNA reads TGTGCCACCAGAGGTGCTAGCGGGCAGAGCACAGATACGCAGTATTTT. Translating gives CATRGASGQSTDTQYF. The chain links TRBV24-1 to TRBJ2-3; 8 nucleotides match TRBD2. The CDR3 runs 16 residues. J lost 0 bases, V lost 7 bases, and 8 bases had no gene match. The V gene's germline CDR1 is KGHDR and CDR2 SFDVKD.

The V gene is TRBV20-1, the J gene TRBJ1-1; TRBD1 might be the D (5 bases). The CDR3 has 12 residues. Germline V gene data show CDR1 as DFQATT and CDR2 as SNEGSKA (reference sequence). Trimming took off 3 bases at V and 6 bases at J, with 11 bases between the two ends. The CDR3 DNA reads TGCAGTGCTAGGGGGGGGGAGGCTGAAGCTTTCTTT. Translation gives CSARGGEAEAFF.

Within the sample, this clonotype is medium-sized. The chain employs TRBV6-5 and TRBJ1-2; D not resolved. The V end lost 0 bases, the J end lost 2 bases, and 13 bases lay between the germline ends. Germline CDR1 MNHEY, CDR2 SVGAGI. The CDR3 loop spans 16 amino acids. The CDR3 DNA reads as TGTGCCAGCAGTTACTCGGATGGCCTAGACAACTATGGCTACACCTTC. This codes for CASSYSDGLDNYGYTF.

This clonotype was recorded a few times. One junction end does not reproduce the germline sequence, and a read error may be involved. The chain joins TRBV7-6 to TRBJ2-5; 10 bases are shared with TRBD1. The CDR3 sequence is 15 residues long. Germline-derived CDR1 and CDR2 are SGHVS and FNYEAQ. The CDR3 here is CASSLGTGAGETQYF. As DNA, the CDR3 is TGTGCTAGCAGCTTAGGGACAGGGGCAGGGGAGACCCAGTACTTC.

This clonotype showed up just a few times. This chain joins TRBV7-8 and TRBJ2-7; D is undetermined. V was clipped by 5 bases and J by 2 bases, with 7 bases between them. CDR1 is SGHVS and CDR2 is FQNEAQ in the germline V gene. The CDR3 runs to 12 residues. CDR3: CASSLSAYEQYF. The CDR3 nucleotides are TGTGCCAGCAGCCTCTCAGCCTACGAGCAGTACTTC.

This clonotype was detected a few times. The J gene is TRBJ2-7, the V gene TRBV20-1; the D is unclear. V dropped 0 bases and J dropped 0 bases, with 15 bases sitting between them. Looked up from germline, CDR1 is DFQATT and CDR2 is SNEGSKA (reference sequence). The length of the CDR3 is 16 residues. CDR3 amino acids: CSAREFRILSSYEQYF. The CDR3 DNA is TGCAGTGCTAGAGAGTTCAGGATTCTGTCCTCCTACGAGCAGTACTTC.

The V and J genes are TRBV10-3 and TRBJ2-1; 9 nucleotides align to TRBD1. Germline V gene sequence: CDR1 ENHRY, CDR2 SYGVKD. With 6 bases clipped from V and 0 bases from J, the junction kept 3 bases outside the gene matches. The CDR3 is 15 amino acids. CDR3 in amino acids: CAISSTGGSYNEQFF. The CDR3 DNA reads as TGTGCCATCAGCTCGACAGGGGGCTCCTACAATGAGCAGTTCTTC.

This clonotype was picked up a small number of times. The V and J genes are TRBV20-1 and TRBJ2-7; D is unclear. Germline CDR1 and CDR2: DFQATT and SNEGSKA (reference sequence). Trimming pared 1 base from V and 3 bases from J, leaving 7 bases between. This CDR3 spans 12 amino acids. The CDR3 DNA follows: TGCAGTGCTAGAGGACGGAACTACGAGCAGTACTTC. It is translated as CSARGRNYEQYF.

This clonotype has only a few counts. The rearrangement uses TRBV2 and TRBJ2-7; 10 bases align to TRBD2. After removal of 6 bases from V and 2 bases from J, the junction contained 13 bases not matched to a gene. From germline, CDR1 is SNHLY and CDR2 FYNNEI. The CDR3 spans 17 residues. The chain's CDR3 is CASRAGLSGGAAYEQYF. CDR3 in DNA: TGTGCCAGCAGAGCCGGCCTAAGCGGGGGGGCGGCCTACGAGCAGTACTTC.

A few counts support this clonotype. J is TRBJ2-7 and V is TRBV20-1, with D perhaps matching TRBD1 (8 bases). Germline V gives CDR1 DFQATT, CDR2 SNEGSKA (reference sequence). The CDR3 runs to 14 residues. Trimming stripped 0 bases from V and 9 bases from J, with 18 bases between. The CDR3 DNA reads TGCAGTGCTAGAGATACAGGGGGGGAGGTTGGGCAGTACTTC. Translating gives CSARDTGGEVGQYF.

This clonotype occurred a few times. The chain joins TRBV24-1 to TRBJ2-5; 10 bases align to TRBD1. Losses at the gene ends were 4 bases for V and 1 base for J; bases not matched to a gene: 2. The germline V gene has CDR1 KGHDR and CDR2 SFDVKD. This CDR3 is built from 15 residues. The CDR3 loop reads CATSDRTGGQETQYF. The CDR3 coding sequence is TGTGCCACCAGTGACCGGACAGGGGGCCAAGAGACCCAGTACTTC.

The rearrangement uses TRBV2 and TRBJ1-1; D is possibly TRBD1 (5 bases). The CDR3 is 14 residues long. Germline V gene sequence: CDR1 SNHLY, CDR2 FYNNEI. Trimming stripped 6 bases from V and 4 bases from J, with 15 bases between. The CDR3 DNA reads TGTGCCAGCAGCGGAATTCTACAGGTCACTGAAGCTTTCTTT. Encoded protein: CASSGILQVTEAFF. Together with reference TRBV2 and TRBJ1-1, the CDR3 gives the full variable domain: EPEVTQTPSHQVTQMGQEVILRCVPISNHLYFYWYRQILGQKVEFLVSFYNNEISEKSEIFDDQFSVERPDGSNFTLKIRSTKLEDSAMYFCASSGILQVTEAFFGQGTRLTVV.

This clonotype was seen a few times. V is TRBV7-9 and J is TRBJ1-6; 7 bases fit TRBD1. Germline V gene sequence: CDR1 SEHNR, CDR2 FQNEAQ (reference sequence). The ends lost 5 bases at V and 7 bases at J; junction bases unmatched: 11. The CDR3 runs 16 residues. This chain's CDR3 is CASSGRQGRRNSPLHF. Written as DNA, the CDR3 is TGTGCCAGCAGCGGACGACAGGGAAGGAGGAATTCACCCCTCCACTTT.

The V gene is TRBV20-1, the J gene TRBJ2-5; D possibly corresponds to TRBD1 (7 bases). Trimming removed 4 bases at V and 4 bases at J, with 16 bases between. The CDR3 contains 14 residues. Germline CDR1 and CDR2: DFQATT and SNEGSKA (reference sequence). This CDR3 is CSAKEGAVSETQYF. CDR3 nucleotide sequence: TGCAGTGCTAAGGAGGGGGCGGTATCAGAGACCCAGTACTTC.

The chain carries TRBV20-1 and TRBJ2-7, with 10 bases fitting TRBD2. Germline CDR1 reads DFQATT; CDR2 reads SNEGSKA (reference sequence). The V segment lost 6 bases and the J segment 4 bases; nucleotides outside the gene matches: 9. The CDR3 covers 14 residues. The CDR3 bases are TGCAGTGCCACAGAGTGGACTAGCGGATACGAGCAGTACTTC. This gives the protein CSATEWTSGYEQYF.

This clonotype was seen only once. V usage is TRBV7-2 and J usage is TRBJ1-2, with a tentative D call TRBD1 (5 bases). V dropped 8 bases and J dropped 6 bases, with 16 bases sitting between them. Germline V lookup: CDR1 SGHTA, CDR2 FQGNSA. CDR3 length: 13 residues. CDR3 DNA sequence: TGTGCCAGCGGACCTACGGGGCTTGATGGCTACACCTTC. Translation: CASGPTGLDGYTF. The full variable domain, rest sourced from reference TRBV7-2 and TRBJ1-2, is GAGVSQSPSNKVTEKGKDVELRCDPISGHTALYWYRQSLGQGLEFLIYFQGNSAPDKSGLPSDRFSAERTGGSVSTLTIQRTQQEDSAVYLCASGPTGLDGYTFGSGTRLTVV.

This clonotype was recorded a few times. The V gene is TRBV2, the J gene TRBJ1-1; TRBD1 might be the D (5 bases). V was cut by 2 bases and J by 11 bases, with 12 bases left in between. From germline, CDR1 is SNHLY and CDR2 FYNNEI. This CDR3 is 12 amino acids long. This chain's CDR3 is CASSESGARAFF. The CDR3 region has the DNA TGTGCCAGCAGTGAATCCGGGGCGAGGGCTTTCTTT.

V and J are TRBV28 and TRBJ2-5, with D maybe TRBD1 (5 bases). V was shortened by 7 bases and J by 4 bases, with 16 bases between the two germline ends. CDR1 MDHEN and CDR2 SYDVKM come from the germline V gene. The CDR3 loop spans 14 amino acids. The CDR3 is CASTNWGRRETQYF. As DNA, the CDR3 is TGTGCCAGCACCAACTGGGGCCGGAGAGAGACCCAGTACTTC.

This clonotype has just one count. CDR3 in amino acids: CSASRVNYGYTF. Written as DNA, the CDR3 is TGCAGTGCTAGCAGGGTGAACTATGGCTACACCTTC. V gene TRBV20-1 combines with J gene TRBJ1-2; maybe TRBD1 (5 bases). Germline CDR1 and CDR2: DFQATT and SNEGSKA (reference sequence). Deletions cut 3 bases from V and 2 bases from J, with 7 bases between. CDR3 length: 12 residues.

The CDR3: CASSIGDRGDTEAFF. CDR3 sequence (DNA): TGTGCCAGTAGTATCGGCGACAGGGGGGACACTGAAGCTTTCTTT. The chain uses TRBV19 and TRBJ1-1; TRBD1 aligns across 9 bases. The CDR3 covers 15 residues. The germline gives CDR1 LNHDA, CDR2 SQIVND (reference sequence). V lost 3 bases and J lost 3; bases outside the gene matches: 5.

J is TRBJ2-5 and V is TRBV2, with 15 bases aligning to TRBD2. The V gene's germline CDR1 is SNHLY and CDR2 FYNNEI. The CDR3 spans 16 residues. The V gene end was trimmed by 4 bases and the J gene end by 5 bases; junction bases not matched to a gene: 5. The CDR3: CASSGTSGGAGETQYF. DNA for the CDR3: TGTGCCAGCAGTGGGACTAGCGGGGGGGCCGGCGAGACCCAGTACTTC.

By share, this clonotype ranks as medium-sized (0.01 to 0.1%). The chain has TRBV5-5 and TRBJ1-2; D is uncertain. The ends were cut back, 4 bases at V and 3 bases at J, with 13 bases in the middle. The CDR3 is 14 residues long. Germline V lookup: CDR1 SGHKS, CDR2 YYEKEE (reference sequence). In nucleotides, the CDR3 is TGTGCCAGCAGCGAGGACGGAATCTACTATGGCTACACCTTC. Translated, it gives CASSEDGIYYGYTF.

V usage is TRBV7-8 and J usage is TRBJ2-7; the match to TRBD2 covers 7 bases. V lost 5 bases to trimming and J lost 0 bases; unmatched junction nucleotides: 7. CDR1 is SGHVS and CDR2 is FQNEAQ in the germline V gene. The CDR3 contains 15 residues. CDR3 sequence (DNA): TGTGCCAGCAGCCCAGCGGGACTGAGCTCCTACGAGCAGTACTTC. Its translation: CASSPAGLSSYEQYF.